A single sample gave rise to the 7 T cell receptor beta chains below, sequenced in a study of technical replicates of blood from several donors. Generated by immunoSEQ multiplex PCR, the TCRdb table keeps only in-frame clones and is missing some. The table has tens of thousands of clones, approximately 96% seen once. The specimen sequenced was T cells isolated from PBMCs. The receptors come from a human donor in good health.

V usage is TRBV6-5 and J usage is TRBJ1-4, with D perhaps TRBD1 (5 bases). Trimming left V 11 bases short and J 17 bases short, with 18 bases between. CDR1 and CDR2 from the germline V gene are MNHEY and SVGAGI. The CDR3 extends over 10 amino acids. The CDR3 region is CACWGPWEFF. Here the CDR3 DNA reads TGTGCCTGCTGGGGCCCCTGGGAATTTTTT.

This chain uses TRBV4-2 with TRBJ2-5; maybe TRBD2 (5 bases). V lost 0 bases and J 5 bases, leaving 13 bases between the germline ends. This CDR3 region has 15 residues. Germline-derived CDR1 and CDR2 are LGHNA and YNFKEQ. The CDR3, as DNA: TGTGCCAGCAGCCAAGAAGTGGGTGGCGGGGAGACCCAGTACTTC. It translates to CASSQEVGGGETQYF.

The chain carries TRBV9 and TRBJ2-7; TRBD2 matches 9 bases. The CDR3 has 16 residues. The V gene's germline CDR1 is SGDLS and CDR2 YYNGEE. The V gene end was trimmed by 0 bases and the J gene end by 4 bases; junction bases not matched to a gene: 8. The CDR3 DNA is TGTGCCAGCAGCGTAGGTCAGCTAGCGGGACTTTACGAGCAGTACTTC. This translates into CASSVGQLAGLYEQYF.

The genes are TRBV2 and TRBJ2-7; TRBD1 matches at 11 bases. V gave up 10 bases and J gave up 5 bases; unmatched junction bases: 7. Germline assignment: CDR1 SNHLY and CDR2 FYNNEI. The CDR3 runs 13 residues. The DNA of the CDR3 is TGTGCCATCCCCGGGACAGGGGGACACGAGCAGTACTTC. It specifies CAIPGTGGHEQYF. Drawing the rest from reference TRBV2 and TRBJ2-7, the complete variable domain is EPEVTQTPSHQVTQMGQEVILRCVPISNHLYFYWYRQILGQKVEFLVSFYNNEISEKSEIFDDQFSVERPDGSNFTLKIRSTKLEDSAMYFCAIPGTGGHEQYFGPGTRLTVT.

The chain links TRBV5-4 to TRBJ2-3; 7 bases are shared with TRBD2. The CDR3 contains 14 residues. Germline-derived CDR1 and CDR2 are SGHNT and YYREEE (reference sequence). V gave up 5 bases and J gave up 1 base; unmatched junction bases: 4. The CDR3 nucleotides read TGTGCCAGCAGATTAGCGGGCGGCACAGATACGCAGTATTTT. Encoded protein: CASRLAGGTDTQYF.

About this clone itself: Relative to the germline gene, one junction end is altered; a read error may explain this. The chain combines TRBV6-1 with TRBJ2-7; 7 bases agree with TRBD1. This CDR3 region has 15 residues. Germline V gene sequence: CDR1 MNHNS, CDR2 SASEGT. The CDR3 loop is CASSALRQGSDEQYF. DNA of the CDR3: TGTGCCAGCAGTGCCCTGCGACAGGGCTCCGACGAGCAGTACTTC.

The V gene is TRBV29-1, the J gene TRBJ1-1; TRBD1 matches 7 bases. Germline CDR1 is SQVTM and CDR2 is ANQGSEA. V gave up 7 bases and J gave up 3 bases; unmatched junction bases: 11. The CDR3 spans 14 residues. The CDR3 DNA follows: TGCAGCGCTAGAACAGGGGAAGGGCACACTGAAGCTTTCTTT. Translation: CSARTGEGHTEAFF.